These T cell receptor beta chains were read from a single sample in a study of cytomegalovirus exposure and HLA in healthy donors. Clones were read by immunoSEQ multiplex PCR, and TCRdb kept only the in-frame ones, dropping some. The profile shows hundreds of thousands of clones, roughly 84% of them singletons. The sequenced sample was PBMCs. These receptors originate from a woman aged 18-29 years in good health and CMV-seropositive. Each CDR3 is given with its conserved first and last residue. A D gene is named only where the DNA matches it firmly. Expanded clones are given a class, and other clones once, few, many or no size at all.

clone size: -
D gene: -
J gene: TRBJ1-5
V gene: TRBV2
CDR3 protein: CASSFQPGSNQPQHF
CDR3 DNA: TGTGCCAGCAGTTTCCAACCCGGGAGCAATCAGCCCCAGCATTTT

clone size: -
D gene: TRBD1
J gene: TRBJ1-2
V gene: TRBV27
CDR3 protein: CASAPGQLYGYTF
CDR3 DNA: TGTGCCAGCGCTCCGGGACAGTTATACGGCTACACCTTC

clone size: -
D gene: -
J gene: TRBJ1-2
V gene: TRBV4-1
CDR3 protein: CASSQERQLSSYGYTF
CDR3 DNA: TGCGCCAGCAGCCAAGAAAGACAGCTTTCCTCCTATGGCTACACCTTC

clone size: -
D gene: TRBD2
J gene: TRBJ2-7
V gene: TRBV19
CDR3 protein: CASSSGLAVYEQYF
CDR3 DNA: TGTGCCAGTAGTTCGGGACTAGCCGTATACGAGCAGTACTTC

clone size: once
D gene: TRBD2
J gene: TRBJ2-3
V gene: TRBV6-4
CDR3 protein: CASSERGGTDTQYF
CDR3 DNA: TGTGCCAGCAGCGAACGGGGGGGCACAGATACGCAGTATTTT

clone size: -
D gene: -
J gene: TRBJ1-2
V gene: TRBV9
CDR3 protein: CASSVSGGSIANYGYTF
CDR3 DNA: TGTGCCAGCAGCGTATCCGGTGGATCGATAGCGAACTATGGCTACACCTTC

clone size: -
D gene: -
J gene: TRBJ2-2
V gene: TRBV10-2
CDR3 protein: CASRGLGTNTGELFF
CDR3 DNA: TGCGCCAGCAGGGGTTTGGGGACAAACACCGGGGAGCTGTTTTTT

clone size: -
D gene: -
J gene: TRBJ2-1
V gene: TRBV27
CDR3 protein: CASSPYPVYNEQFF
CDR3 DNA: TGTGCCAGCAGTCCCTACCCTGTATACAATGAGCAGTTCTTC

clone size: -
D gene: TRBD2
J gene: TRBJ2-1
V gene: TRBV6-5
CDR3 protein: CASSYSASGHNEQFF
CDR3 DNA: TGTGCCAGCAGTTACTCTGCTAGCGGGCATAATGAGCAGTTCTTC

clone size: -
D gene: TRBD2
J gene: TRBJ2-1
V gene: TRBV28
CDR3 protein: CASSLKVFGKRDYNEQFF
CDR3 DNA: TGTGCCAGCAGTTTAAAGGTTTTCGGGAAGCGGGACTACAATGAGCAGTTCTTC